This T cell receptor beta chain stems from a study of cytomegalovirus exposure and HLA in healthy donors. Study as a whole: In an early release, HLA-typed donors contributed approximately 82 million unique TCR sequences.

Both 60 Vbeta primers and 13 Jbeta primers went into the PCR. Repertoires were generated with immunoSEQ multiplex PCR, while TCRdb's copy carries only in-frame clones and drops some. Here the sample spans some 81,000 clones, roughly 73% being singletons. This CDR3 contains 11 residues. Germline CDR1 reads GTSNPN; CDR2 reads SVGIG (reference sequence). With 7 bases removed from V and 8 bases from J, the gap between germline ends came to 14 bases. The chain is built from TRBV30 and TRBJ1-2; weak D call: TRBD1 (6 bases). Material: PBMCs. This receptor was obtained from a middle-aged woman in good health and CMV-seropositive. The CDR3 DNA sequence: TGTGCCTTTAGAACAGGGATCGGCTACACCTTC. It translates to CAFRTGIGYTF.